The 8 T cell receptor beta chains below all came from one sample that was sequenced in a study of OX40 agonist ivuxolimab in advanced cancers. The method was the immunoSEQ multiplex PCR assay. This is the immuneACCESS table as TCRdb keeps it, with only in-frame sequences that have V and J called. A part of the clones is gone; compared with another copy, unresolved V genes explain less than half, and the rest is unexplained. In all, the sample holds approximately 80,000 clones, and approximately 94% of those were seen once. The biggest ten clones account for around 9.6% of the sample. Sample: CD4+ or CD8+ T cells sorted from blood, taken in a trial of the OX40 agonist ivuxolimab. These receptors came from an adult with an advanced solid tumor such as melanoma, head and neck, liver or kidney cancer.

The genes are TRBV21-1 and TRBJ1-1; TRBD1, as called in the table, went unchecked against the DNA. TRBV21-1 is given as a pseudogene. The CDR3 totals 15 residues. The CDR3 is CASFQGREENTEAFF. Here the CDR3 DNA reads TGTGCCAGCTTCCAGGGAAGGGAAGAGAACACTGAAGCTTTCTTT.

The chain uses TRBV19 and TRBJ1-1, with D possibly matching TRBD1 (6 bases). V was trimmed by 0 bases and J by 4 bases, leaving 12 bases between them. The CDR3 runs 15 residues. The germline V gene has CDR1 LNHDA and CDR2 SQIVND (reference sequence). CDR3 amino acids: CASSIDQGFSTEAFF. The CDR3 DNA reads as TGTGCCAGTAGTATAGACCAGGGGTTCAGCACTGAAGCTTTCTTT. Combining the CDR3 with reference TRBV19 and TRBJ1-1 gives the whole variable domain DGGITQSPKYLFRKEGQNVTLSCEQNLNHDAMYWYRQDPGQGLRLIYYSQIVNDFQKGDIAEGYSVSREKKESFPLTVTSAQKNPTAFYLCASSIDQGFSTEAFFGQGTRLTVV.

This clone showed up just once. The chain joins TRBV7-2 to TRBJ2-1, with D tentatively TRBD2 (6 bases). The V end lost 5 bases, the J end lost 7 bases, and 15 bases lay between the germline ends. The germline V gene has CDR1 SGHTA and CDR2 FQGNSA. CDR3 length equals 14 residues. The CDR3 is CASSPDSGVNEQFF. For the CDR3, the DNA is TGTGCCAGCAGCCCCGATTCGGGGGTGAATGAGCAGTTCTTC.

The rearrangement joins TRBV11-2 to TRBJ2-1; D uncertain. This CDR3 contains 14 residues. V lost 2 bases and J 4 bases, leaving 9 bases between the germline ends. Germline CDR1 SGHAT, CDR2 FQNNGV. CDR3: CASSLFAPYNEQFF. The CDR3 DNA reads TGTGCCAGCAGCTTATTCGCTCCGTACAATGAGCAGTTCTTC.

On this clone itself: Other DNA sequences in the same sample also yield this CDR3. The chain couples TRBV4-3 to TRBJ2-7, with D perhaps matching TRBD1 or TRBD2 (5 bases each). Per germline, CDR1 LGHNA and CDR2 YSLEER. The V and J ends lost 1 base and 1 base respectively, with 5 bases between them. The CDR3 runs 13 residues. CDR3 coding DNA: TGCGCCAGCAGCCAAGGGGGGTCCTACGAGCAGTACTTC. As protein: CASSQGGSYEQYF.

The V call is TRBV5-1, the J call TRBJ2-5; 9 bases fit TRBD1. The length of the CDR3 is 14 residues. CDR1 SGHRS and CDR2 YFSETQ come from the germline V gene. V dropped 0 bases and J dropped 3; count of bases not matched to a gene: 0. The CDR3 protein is CASSLGQGEETQYF. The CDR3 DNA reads TGCGCCAGCAGCTTGGGACAGGGGGAAGAGACCCAGTACTTC.

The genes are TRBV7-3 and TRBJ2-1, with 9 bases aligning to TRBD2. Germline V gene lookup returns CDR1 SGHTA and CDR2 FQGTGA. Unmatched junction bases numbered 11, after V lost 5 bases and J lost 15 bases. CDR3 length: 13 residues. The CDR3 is CASSDKPGTSRFF. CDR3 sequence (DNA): TGTGCCAGCAGCGACAAACCCGGGACTAGCCGGTTCTTC.

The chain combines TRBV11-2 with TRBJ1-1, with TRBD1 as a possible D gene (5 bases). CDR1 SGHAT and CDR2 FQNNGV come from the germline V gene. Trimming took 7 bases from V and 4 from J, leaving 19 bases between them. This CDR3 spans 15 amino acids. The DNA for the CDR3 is TGTGCCAGCATGGGACCGGACGGGGATGGCACTGAAGCTTTCTTT. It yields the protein CASMGPDGDGTEAFF.